Shown below are 14 T cell receptor beta chains from a single sample sequenced in a study of regulatory T cells in long-lasting Graves disease (dated by TCRdb to about 2021). The library was built by means of multiplex PCR. TCRdb names Illumina HiSeq 4000 as the instrument used. CDR3 regions were amplified by Arm-PCR with iRepertoire HTBI primers to construct TCR beta libraries. The public reads were quality trimmed at Q25 with fastp and then assembled into clones with MiXCR by TCRdb, keeping productive beta chains. Under each unique CDR3 protein, matching rows form one entry showing the most common genes and DNA. The sample table contains about 620,000 distinct CDR3 sequences; only one count was recorded for around 15% of them. The top ten clonotypes cover 15% to 20% of the sample. The intended sense of this specimen's time point label: newly diagnosed GD, antithyroid drugs for less than 3 months. RNA was extracted from PBMCs in TRIzol for both TCR sequencing and RNA sequencing.

These same data were also listed under a study on T cells in Graves' hyperthyroidism and ophthalmopathy.

This specimen was peripheral blood mononuclear cells (PBMCs), taken at new diagnosis, from a patient treated with antithyroid drugs. These receptors originate from a woman in her twenties or thirties with Graves disease. Donor details come from another sample of the same person, matched by shared clones.

The rearrangement uses TRBV28 and TRBJ1-6; no clear D. CDR1 and CDR2 from the germline V gene are MDHEN and SYDVKM. The V gene lost 4 bases and the J gene lost 10 bases, with 17 bases spanning the gap. The CDR3 contains 15 residues. CDR3 amino acids: CASSSHSNAGSPLHF. In DNA form, the CDR3 reads TGTGCCAGCAGTTCCCACTCGAACGCCGGCTCACCCCTCCACTTT.

This clonotype was found a few times. The CDR3 DNA sequence: TGTGCCAGCAGTTTACTTGGGTACAACGGGGAGCTGTTTTTT. This encodes CASSLLGYNGELFF. The chain has TRBV12-3 or TRBV12-4 and TRBJ2-2, with D unclear. V was trimmed by 2 bases and J by 7 bases, leaving 11 bases between them. CDR3 size: 14 residues.

V gene TRBV6-1 combines with J gene TRBJ2-7, with 11 bases aligning to TRBD2. The CDR3 loop spans 14 amino acids. V lost 7 bases, J lost 3 bases, and 5 bases stayed unmatched. Germline V gene data show CDR1 as MNHNS and CDR2 as SASEGT. For the CDR3, the DNA is TGTGCCAGCAACAGACTAGCGGGGCTCTACGAGCAGTACTTC. It is translated as CASNRLAGLYEQYF.

This clonotype was observed at least ten times. The chain joins TRBV28 to TRBJ2-1; D tentatively fits TRBD1 or TRBD2 (6 bases each). Germline V gene data show CDR1 as MDHEN and CDR2 as SYDVKM. V was shortened by 10 bases and J by 4 bases, with 20 bases between the two germline ends. The CDR3 is made up of 15 amino acids. The CDR3 sequence is CATFLLGGTYNEQFF. CDR3 DNA: TGTGCCACTTTCCTGTTAGGGGGGACGTACAATGAGCAGTTCTTC.

V is TRBV28 and J is TRBJ2-7, with D unclear. The CDR3 is 12 residues long. Germline CDR1 and CDR2: MDHEN and SYDVKM. Trimming stripped 6 bases from V and 3 bases from J, with 9 bases between. The DNA of the CDR3 is TGTGCCAGCAGCCGGCCCCTCTACGAGCAGTACTTC. Its protein is CASSRPLYEQYF.

This clonotype was recorded many times. This sequence joins TRBV12-3 or TRBV12-4 and TRBJ2-3; unclear D gene. The CDR3 contains 11 residues. Between the trimmed V and J ends, which lost 6 bases and 10 bases, there was a span of 11 bases. CDR3 nucleotides: TGTGCCAGCAGCCTCTTGGGCGCGCAGTATTTT. This gives the protein CASSLLGAQYF.

This clonotype has a handful of counts. The J gene is TRBJ2-1, the V gene TRBV3-1; tentatively, D is TRBD2 (7 bases). The germline V gene has CDR1 LGHDT and CDR2 YNNKEL (reference sequence). V lost 1 base to trimming and J lost 2 bases, with 15 bases between them. The CDR3 length is 17 residues. In DNA, the CDR3 is TGTGCCAGCAGCCAAGTCGGGGGGCCCGGTACCTACAATGAGCAGTTCTTC. This codes for CASSQVGGPGTYNEQFF.

This clonotype showed up just a few times. The V and J genes are TRBV20-1 and TRBJ2-6; D not certain. Germline V lookup: CDR1 DFQATT, CDR2 SNEGSKA (reference sequence). Trimming removed 3 bases from V and 0 bases from J, with 6 bases in between. The CDR3 spans 14 residues. The CDR3 nucleotides are TGCAGTGCTAGTGGGTTCTCTGGGGCCAACGTCCTGACTTTC. It codes for CSASGFSGANVLTF.

The table lists this clonotype with a count of one. This chain connects TRBV6-5 to TRBJ2-5; 8 bases map to TRBD1. J gave up 5 bases and V 4 bases, and 9 bases lay outside the gene matches. This CDR3 is 15 amino acids long. The V gene's germline CDR1 is MNHEY and CDR2 SVGAGI. This CDR3 reads CASSSHRGTTETQYF. DNA for the CDR3: TGTGCCAGCAGTTCCCACAGGGGGACGACGGAGACCCAGTACTTC.

The rearrangement joins TRBV6-2 or TRBV6-3 to TRBJ2-1; 10 bases are shared with TRBD2. Per germline, CDR1 MNHEY and CDR2 SVGEGT. CDR3 length: 15 amino acids. V lost 5 bases, J lost 9 bases, and 10 bases stayed unmatched. The CDR3 sequence: CASSDSGRAGVEQFF. CDR3 DNA: TGTGCCAGCAGTGACAGCGGGAGGGCCGGGGTTGAGCAGTTCTTC.

In this sample, this clonotype turned up many times. V gene TRBV12-3 or TRBV12-4 combines with J gene TRBJ1-5; tentatively, D is TRBD1 (6 bases). The CDR3 consists of 13 residues. Trimming removed 6 bases from V and 6 bases from J, with 12 bases in between. The CDR3: CASSYTGFQPQHF. CDR3 coding DNA: TGTGCCAGCAGCTATACAGGGTTTCAGCCCCAGCATTTT.

This clonotype has at least ten counts. The V call is TRBV28, the J call TRBJ2-7; no clear D gene. From germline, CDR1 is MDHEN and CDR2 SYDVKM. This CDR3 has 12 residues. Trimming pared 6 bases from V and 3 bases from J, leaving 9 bases between. In nucleotides, the CDR3 is TGTGCCAGCAGCTCTGAGCTCTACGAGCAGTACTTC. It encodes CASSSELYEQYF.

The chain uses TRBV20-1 and TRBJ1-4; D gene unclear. This CDR3 region has 12 residues. V shed 5 bases and J shed 8 bases, with 12 bases lying between them. CDR1 DFQATT and CDR2 SNEGSKA come from the germline V gene (reference sequence). The CDR3 reads CSASEVREKLFF. The CDR3 DNA reads as TGCAGTGCTTCAGAGGTGCGGGAAAAACTGTTTTTT.

This chain's CDR3 is CASKEGQHSGNTIYF. The CDR3 DNA reads TGTGCCAGCAAGGAGGGACAGCACTCTGGAAACACCATATATTTT. The chain is built from TRBV27 and TRBJ1-3; 7 bases map to TRBD1. V lost 7 bases and J lost 0; bases outside the gene matches: 6. The CDR3 is 15 amino acids. Germline CDR1 is MNHEY and CDR2 is SMNVEV (reference sequence).